The rows below give T cell receptor beta chains drawn from one sample of a study of identical twins. TCRdb itself ran the 5' RACE reads through MiXCR, one entry per CDR3 protein. The sample carries 1.5 million to 2 million distinct CDR3 sequences, 32% recorded once. Material: cord blood. These receptor sequences come from a newborn girl in good health. Each CDR3 is given with its conserved first and last residue. D genes are given only for firm matches. Not all rows give a size; the values are once, few, many and, for expanded clones, a class.

cdr3_aa,cdr3_nt,clone_size,v_call,j_call,d_call
CASSLDMPNPYNEQFF,TGTGCCAGCAGCTTAGATATGCCAAACCCCTACAATGAGCAGTTCTTC,.,TRBV11-2,TRBJ2-1,.
CASSSSLSYEQYF,TGTGCCAGCAGTTCCTCGTTGTCCTACGAGCAGTACTTC,few,TRBV27,TRBJ2-7,.
CSARVTSLSNTGELFF,TGCAGTGCTAGAGTAACTAGCCTATCGAACACCGGGGAGCTGTTTTTT,.,TRBV20-1,TRBJ2-2,.
CASSYRGTPYEQYF,TGTGCCAGCAGTTACCGGGGTACCCCCTACGAGCAGTACTTC,many,TRBV12-3/TRBV12-4,TRBJ2-7,.
CASSEVPDTQYF,TGTGCCAGCAGTGAAGTCCCAGATACGCAGTATTTT,.,TRBV2,TRBJ2-3,.
CASSLSIGSSYGYTF,TGTGCCAGCAGTTTAAGTATCGGAAGTAGTTATGGCTACACCTTC,.,TRBV12-3/TRBV12-4,TRBJ1-2,.
CASSRSGEEETQYF,TGTGCCAGCAGCCGTAGCGGAGAGGAAGAGACCCAGTACTTC,few,TRBV11-3,TRBJ2-5,.
CASSPRAITTDTQYF,TGTGCCAGCAGCCCACGAGCGATAACCACAGATACGCAGTATTTT,few,TRBV7-9,TRBJ2-3,.
CASSQDRPYEQFF,TGTGCCAGCAGCCAAGATCGACCCTACGAGCAGTTCTTC,.,TRBV4-2,TRBJ2-1,.
CASRPATGNTEAFF,TGTGCCAGCAGGCCCGCGACAGGGAACACTGAAGCTTTCTTT,few,TRBV12-3/TRBV12-4,TRBJ1-1,.
CSARGSWVEQFF,TGCAGTGCTAGAGGTAGTTGGGTTGAGCAGTTCTTC,.,TRBV20-1,TRBJ2-1,.
CASSRTGNSYNEQFF,TGTGCCAGCAGCCGGACAGGCAACTCCTACAATGAGCAGTTCTTC,few,TRBV5-4,TRBJ2-1,TRBD1
CASSLGQGVHEQYF,TGTGCCAGCAGCTTAGGTCAGGGCGTGCACGAGCAGTACTTC,.,TRBV7-9,TRBJ2-7,.
CSVQGLYNEQFF,TGCAGCGTACAGGGCCTCTACAATGAGCAGTTCTTC,many,TRBV29-1,TRBJ2-1,.
CSVSNRGYNEQYF,TGCAGCGTTTCGAACAGGGGGTACAATGAGCAGTACTTC,.,TRBV29-1,TRBJ2-5,TRBD1
CASGQDVSGRYNEQFF,TGTGCCAGCGGCCAAGATGTTAGCGGGAGGTATAATGAGCAGTTCTTC,few,TRBV4-2,TRBJ2-1,TRBD2
CASSVGQAPYEQYF,TGTGCCAGCAGCGTAGGGCAGGCTCCCTACGAGCAGTACTTC,few,TRBV9,TRBJ2-7,.
CSAPTPGQGGSPLHF,TGCAGTGCCCCGACCCCGGGACAGGGAGGTTCACCCCTCCACTTT,few,TRBV20-1,TRBJ1-6,TRBD1
CAISDSSFMGLAAYNEQVF,TGTGCCATCAGTGATTCGAGTTTCATGGGACTAGCGGCCTACAATGAGCAGGTCTTC,.,TRBV10-3,TRBJ2-1,TRBD2
CASSGLTSTDTQYF,TGTGCCAGCAGTGGACTAACTAGCACAGATACGCAGTATTTT,few,TRBV25-1,TRBJ2-3,.
CASSLTGRVPQHF,TGTGCCAGCAGCTTAACAGGACGGGTTCCCCAGCATTTT,.,TRBV7-8,TRBJ1-5,.
CASERLAGGSYEQYF,TGTGCCAGCGAACGACTAGCGGGGGGCTCCTACGAGCAGTACTTC,few,TRBV6-1,TRBJ2-7,TRBD2
CASSLLRTVTQYF,TGTGCCAGCAGTTTATTGAGGACGGTTACGCAGTATTTT,.,TRBV27,TRBJ2-3,.
CASSEDIFSGNTIYF,TGTGCCAGCAGCGAGGACATTTTCTCTGGAAACACCATATATTTT,.,TRBV7-9,TRBJ1-3,.
CASSQVGQPNYGYTF,TGTGCCAGCAGCCAAGTGGGACAGCCTAACTATGGCTACACCTTC,.,TRBV4-2,TRBJ1-2,TRBD1
CSASVEGNSPLHF,TGCAGCGCCTCAGTCGAGGGGAATTCACCCCTCCACTTT,.,TRBV29-1,TRBJ1-6,.
CASSVGLAADTQYF,TGTGCCAGCAGCGTGGGACTAGCCGCAGATACGCAGTATTTT,few,TRBV7-2,TRBJ2-3,TRBD2
CASSSQTGRADTQYF,TGTGCCAGCAGTTCTCAGACAGGGAGGGCAGATACGCAGTATTTT,many,TRBV27,TRBJ2-3,.
CASSPPREITEAFF,TGTGCCAGCAGCCCCCCTAGGGAGATCACTGAAGCTTTCTTT,.,TRBV9,TRBJ1-1,.
CASSIRVTDTQYF,TGTGCCAGCTCCATTCGGGTAACAGATACGCAGTATTTT,few,TRBV18,TRBJ2-3,.
CAISGRGQGASGNQPQHF,TGTGCCATCAGTGGGAGAGGACAGGGGGCCAGTGGCAATCAGCCCCAGCATTTT,.,TRBV10-3,TRBJ1-5,TRBD1
CSAPSGRYPDTQYF,TGCAGTGCGCCTAGCGGGAGGTACCCAGATACGCAGTATTTT,.,TRBV20-1,TRBJ2-3,TRBD2
CASSQDLSPLHF,TGTGCCAGCAGCCAAGATTTGTCACCCCTCCACTTT,few,TRBV14,TRBJ1-6,.
CAGSRPRDFHTDTQYF,TGTGCCGGCAGCCGACCCCGGGACTTCCACACAGATACGCAGTATTTT,.,TRBV4-2,TRBJ2-3,.
CASSADMGSHEQYF,TGCGCCAGCAGCGCGGACATGGGCTCCCACGAGCAGTACTTC,.,TRBV5-1,TRBJ2-7,.
CASSSTSLAGAYEQYF,TGCGCCAGCAGCTCAACCTCTCTAGCGGGGGCCTACGAGCAGTACTTC,.,TRBV5-1,TRBJ2-7,TRBD2
CASSPSGRGAKNIQYF,TGTGCCAGCAGCCCAAGCGGGAGAGGGGCCAAAAACATTCAGTACTTC,once,TRBV2,TRBJ2-4,TRBD2
CASSLRGRVTDTQYF,TGTGCCAGCAGCTTAAGGGGGAGGGTCACAGATACGCAGTATTTT,few,TRBV7-9,TRBJ2-3,.
CASSLVDYNEQFF,TGCGCCAGCAGCTTGGTTGACTACAATGAGCAGTTCTTC,few,TRBV5-1,TRBJ2-1,.
CASSLGRWGNEKLFF,TGTGCCAGCAGCTTAGGCCGGTGGGGGAATGAAAAACTGTTTTTT,.,TRBV7-8,TRBJ1-4,.
CACARQGYGYTF,TGTGCCTGCGCAAGACAGGGCTATGGCTACACCTTC,.,TRBV7-8,TRBJ1-2,TRBD1
CSVLAGSSYNEQFF,TGCAGCGTACTAGCAGGGAGCTCCTACAATGAGCAGTTCTTC,many,TRBV29-1,TRBJ2-1,.
CASSYLRNEQFF,TGTGCCAGCAGCTATTTACGGAATGAGCAGTTCTTC,many,TRBV5-8,TRBJ2-1,.
CVSLGTSESTDTQYF,TGTGTCAGCCTCGGGACTAGCGAGTCAACAGATACGCAGTATTTT,.,TRBV12-3/TRBV12-4,TRBJ2-3,TRBD2
CASSRTSGIPEEQYF,TGTGCCAGCAGCCGGACTAGCGGGATCCCGGAGGAGCAGTACTTC,.,TRBV3-1,TRBJ2-5,TRBD2
CASSVLSNTGELFF,TGTGCCAGCAGCGTCCTCTCTAACACCGGGGAGCTGTTTTTT,.,TRBV9,TRBJ2-2,.
CASSYSLNTGELFF,TGTGCCAGCAGTTACTCGTTGAACACCGGGGAGCTGTTTTTT,.,TRBV6-5,TRBJ2-2,.
CASIAGLGSNQPQHF,TGTGCCAGCATTGCAGGGCTTGGGAGCAATCAGCCCCAGCATTTT,.,TRBV28,TRBJ1-5,.